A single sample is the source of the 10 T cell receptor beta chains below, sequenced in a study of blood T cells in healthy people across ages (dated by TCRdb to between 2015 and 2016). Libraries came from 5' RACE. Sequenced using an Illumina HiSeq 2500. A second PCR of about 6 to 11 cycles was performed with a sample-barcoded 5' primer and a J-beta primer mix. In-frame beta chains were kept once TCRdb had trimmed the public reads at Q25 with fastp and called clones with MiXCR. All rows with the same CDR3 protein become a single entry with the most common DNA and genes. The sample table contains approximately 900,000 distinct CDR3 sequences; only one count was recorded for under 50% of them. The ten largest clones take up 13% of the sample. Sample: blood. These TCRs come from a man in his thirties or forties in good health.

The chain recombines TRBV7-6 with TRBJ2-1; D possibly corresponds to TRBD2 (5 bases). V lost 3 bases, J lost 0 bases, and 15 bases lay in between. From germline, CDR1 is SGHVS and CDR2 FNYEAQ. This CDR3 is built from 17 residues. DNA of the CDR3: TGTGCCAGCAGCTTCGAGGGAGCAAGAAACTCCTACAATGAGCAGTTCTTC. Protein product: CASSFEGARNSYNEQFF.

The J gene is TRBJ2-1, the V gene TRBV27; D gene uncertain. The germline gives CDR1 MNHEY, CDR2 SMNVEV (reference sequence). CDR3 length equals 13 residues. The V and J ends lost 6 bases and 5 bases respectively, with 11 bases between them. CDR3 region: CASSPTPHNEQFF. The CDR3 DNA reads TGTGCCAGCAGCCCGACCCCCCACAATGAGCAGTTCTTC.

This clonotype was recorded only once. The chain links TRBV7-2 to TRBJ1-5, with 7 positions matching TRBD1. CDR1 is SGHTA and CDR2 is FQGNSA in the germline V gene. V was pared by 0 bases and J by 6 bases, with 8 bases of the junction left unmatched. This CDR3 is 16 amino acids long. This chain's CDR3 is CASSLAGRGIGQPQHF. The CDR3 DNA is TGTGCCAGCAGCTTAGCAGGCAGGGGGATAGGTCAGCCCCAGCATTTT.

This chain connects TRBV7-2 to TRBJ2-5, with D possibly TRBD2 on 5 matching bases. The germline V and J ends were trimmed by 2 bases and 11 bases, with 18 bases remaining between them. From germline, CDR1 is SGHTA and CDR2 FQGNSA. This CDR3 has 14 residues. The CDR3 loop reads CASSLNADGCGQYF. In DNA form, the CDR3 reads TGTGCCAGCAGCTTAAACGCGGACGGGTGCGGGCAGTACTTC.

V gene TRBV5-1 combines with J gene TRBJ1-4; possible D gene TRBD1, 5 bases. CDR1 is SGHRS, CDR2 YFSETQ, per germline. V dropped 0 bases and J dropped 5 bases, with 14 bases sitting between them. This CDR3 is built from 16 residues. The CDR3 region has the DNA TGCGCCAGCAGCTTGGGTAGGGCAGGGTTAAATGAAAAACTGTTTTTT. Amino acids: CASSLGRAGLNEKLFF.

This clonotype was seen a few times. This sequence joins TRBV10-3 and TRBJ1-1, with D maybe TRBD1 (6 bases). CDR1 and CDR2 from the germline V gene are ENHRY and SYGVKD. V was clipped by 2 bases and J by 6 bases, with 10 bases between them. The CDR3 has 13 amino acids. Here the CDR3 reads CAISEVEGAEAFF. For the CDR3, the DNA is TGTGCCATCAGTGAGGTGGAGGGGGCTGAAGCTTTCTTT.

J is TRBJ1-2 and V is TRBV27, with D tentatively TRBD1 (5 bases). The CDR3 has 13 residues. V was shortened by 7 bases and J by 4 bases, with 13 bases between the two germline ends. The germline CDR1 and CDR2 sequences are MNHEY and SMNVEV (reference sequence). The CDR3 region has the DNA TGTGCCAGCACCCGGGCGGGGACCTATGGCTACACCTTC. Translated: CASTRAGTYGYTF.

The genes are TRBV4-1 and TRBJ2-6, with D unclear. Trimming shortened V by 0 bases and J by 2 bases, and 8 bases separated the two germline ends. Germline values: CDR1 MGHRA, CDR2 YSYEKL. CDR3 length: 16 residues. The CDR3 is CASSQDRLTGANVLTF. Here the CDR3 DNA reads TGCGCCAGCAGCCAAGATCGGCTTACTGGGGCCAACGTCCTGACTTTC.

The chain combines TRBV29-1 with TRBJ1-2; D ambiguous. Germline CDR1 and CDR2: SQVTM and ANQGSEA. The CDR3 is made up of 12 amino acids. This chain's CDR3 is CSIGLQNYGYTF. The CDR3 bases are TGCAGTATCGGTCTTCAGAACTATGGCTACACCTTC.

The CDR3 here is CASSETGTGYTGELFF. The CDR3 DNA reads as TGTGCCAGCAGCGAAACCGGGACAGGCTACACCGGGGAGCTGTTTTTT. V and J are TRBV9 and TRBJ2-2, with 8 bases that match TRBD1. CDR1 and CDR2 (germline): SGDLS, YYNGEE. The junction had 7 bases not matched to a gene; V was cut back by 3 bases and J by 3 bases. The CDR3 loop spans 16 amino acids.